A selection of T cell receptor beta chains follows, all from one sample in a study of a mutant IDH1 vaccine in newly diagnosed glioma. Their antigens are not known. This table comes from immunoSEQ multiplex PCR, and its TCRdb copy is limited to in-frame clones, with some not included. The sample records tens of thousands of clones, approximately 84% being singletons. Sequenced here: PBMCs, sampled from a glioma patient whose treatment included an IDH1 peptide vaccine. Source of these receptors: a man younger than 45 with glioma. Each CDR3 is given with its conserved first and last residue. Each record gives: V gene, clone size, D gene, J gene, CDR3 protein, CDR3 DNA. A D gene is named only where the DNA matches it firmly. Not every row has a clone size; where given, it reads once, few, many or a size class.

v_gene: TRBV4-1; abundance: once; d_gene: -; j_gene: TRBJ2-1; CDR3aa: CASSQLDSLEYNEQFF; CDR3nt: TGCGCCAGCAGCCAGCTGGACTCCCTCGAGTACAATGAGCAGTTCTTC
v_gene: TRBV19; abundance: -; d_gene: -; j_gene: TRBJ1-4; CDR3aa: CASSIGRVEKLFF; CDR3nt: TGTGCCAGTAGTATAGGCCGAGTGGAAAAACTGTTTTTT
v_gene: TRBV4-1; abundance: few; d_gene: -; j_gene: TRBJ1-4; CDR3aa: CASSQVVHGVRNEKLFF; CDR3nt: TGCGCCAGCAGCCAAGTGGTTCATGGAGTCCGGAATGAAAAACTGTTTTTT
v_gene: TRBV29-1; abundance: once; d_gene: -; j_gene: TRBJ1-1; CDR3aa: CSVGDPTEAFF; CDR3nt: TGCAGCGTTGGGGACCCCACTGAAGCTTTCTTT
v_gene: TRBV30; abundance: -; d_gene: TRBD1; j_gene: TRBJ1-1; CDR3aa: CAWDSGQGGEEAFF; CDR3nt: TGTGCCTGGGATTCCGGACAGGGGGGGGAGGAAGCTTTCTTT
v_gene: TRBV7-7; abundance: -; d_gene: -; j_gene: TRBJ2-5; CDR3aa: CASSLERDSETQYF; CDR3nt: TGTGCCAGCAGCTTAGAGAGGGACTCGGAGACCCAGTACTTC
v_gene: TRBV29-1; abundance: few; d_gene: -; j_gene: TRBJ1-1; CDR3aa: CSVEDPRRSKGAFF; CDR3nt: TGCAGCGTTGAAGATCCCCGCAGGTCCAAAGGAGCTTTCTTT
v_gene: TRBV5-1; abundance: -; d_gene: -; j_gene: TRBJ1-6; CDR3aa: CASSLESFIGSPLHF; CDR3nt: TGCGCCAGCAGCTTGGAATCGTTCATAGGATCACCCCTCCACTTT
v_gene: TRBV6-5; abundance: -; d_gene: -; j_gene: TRBJ1-5; CDR3aa: CASSYETPYDQPQHF; CDR3nt: TGTGCCAGCAGTTACGAGACACCTTACGATCAGCCCCAGCATTTT
v_gene: TRBV29-1; abundance: -; d_gene: -; j_gene: TRBJ2-3; CDR3aa: CSVDPGGADTQYF; CDR3nt: TGCAGCGTTGATCCAGGAGGGGCAGATACGCAGTATTTT
v_gene: TRBV9; abundance: -; d_gene: -; j_gene: TRBJ2-3; CDR3aa: CASSSSSHTQYF; CDR3nt: TGTGCCAGCAGCTCTAGTTCGCATACGCAGTATTTT
v_gene: TRBV5-1; abundance: -; d_gene: TRBD2; j_gene: TRBJ2-2; CDR3aa: CASSPSGDSNTGELFF; CDR3nt: TGCGCCAGCAGCCCTAGCGGGGACTCGAACACCGGGGAGCTGTTTTTT
v_gene: TRBV11-1; abundance: -; d_gene: -; j_gene: TRBJ1-4; CDR3aa: CASSVDSRAMFF; CDR3nt: TGTGCCAGCAGCGTTGACAGCCGGGCGATGTTTTTT
v_gene: TRBV11-2; abundance: -; d_gene: -; j_gene: TRBJ1-1; CDR3aa: CASSLGVNTEAFF; CDR3nt: TGTGCCAGCAGCTTAGGGGTAAACACTGAAGCTTTCTTT
v_gene: TRBV7-9; abundance: -; d_gene: TRBD1; j_gene: TRBJ1-1; CDR3aa: CASSPEQGAKRTEAFF; CDR3nt: TGTGCCAGCAGCCCCGAACAGGGGGCGAAGAGAACTGAAGCTTTCTTT
v_gene: TRBV28; abundance: -; d_gene: TRBD1; j_gene: TRBJ1-5; CDR3aa: CASSLVTGGNQPQHF; CDR3nt: TGTGCCAGCAGTTTGGTGACAGGGGGTAATCAGCCCCAGCATTTT
v_gene: TRBV25-1; abundance: -; d_gene: -; j_gene: TRBJ1-2; CDR3aa: CASSEADFYGYTF; CDR3nt: TGTGCCAGCAGCGAAGCCGACTTCTATGGCTACACCTTC
v_gene: TRBV5-1; abundance: -; d_gene: TRBD2; j_gene: TRBJ2-1; CDR3aa: CASSSGTSGIYNEQFF; CDR3nt: TGCGCCAGCAGCTCCGGGACTAGCGGGATCTACAATGAGCAGTTCTTC
v_gene: TRBV28; abundance: -; d_gene: -; j_gene: TRBJ2-5; CDR3aa: CASSPSESLVTQYF; CDR3nt: TGTGCCAGCAGCCCTTCAGAGTCCCTCGTGACCCAGTACTTC
v_gene: TRBV27; abundance: -; d_gene: -; j_gene: TRBJ2-2; CDR3aa: CASSRQGGSGELFF; CDR3nt: TGTGCCAGCAGCCGCCAGGGGGGGTCCGGGGAGCTGTTTTTT
v_gene: TRBV11-1; abundance: few; d_gene: TRBD1; j_gene: TRBJ1-1; CDR3aa: CASSSIRTGAAEAFF; CDR3nt: TGTGCCAGCAGCTCGATTAGGACAGGGGCCGCTGAAGCTTTCTTT
v_gene: TRBV7-9; abundance: -; d_gene: -; j_gene: TRBJ2-7; CDR3aa: CASSPKGPRYEQYF; CDR3nt: TGTGCCAGCAGCCCCAAGGGGCCGAGGTACGAGCAGTACTTC
v_gene: TRBV5-1; abundance: -; d_gene: TRBD1; j_gene: TRBJ2-3; CDR3aa: CASSPGTGTGDTQYF; CDR3nt: TGCGCCAGCAGCCCCGGGACAGGGACGGGAGATACGCAGTATTTT
v_gene: TRBV6-4; abundance: -; d_gene: -; j_gene: TRBJ2-2; CDR3aa: CASSGTPRSGELFF; CDR3nt: TGTGCCAGCAGCGGGACTCCCCGTAGCGGGGAGCTGTTTTTT
v_gene: TRBV4-1; abundance: few; d_gene: -; j_gene: TRBJ1-6; CDR3aa: CASSRTAWSNSPLHF; CDR3nt: TGCGCCAGCAGCCGGACCGCCTGGAGTAATTCACCCCTCCACTTT
v_gene: TRBV10-3; abundance: -; d_gene: -; j_gene: TRBJ2-3; CDR3aa: CAISGGGGPTDTQYF; CDR3nt: TGTGCCATCAGTGGAGGAGGGGGCCCGACAGATACGCAGTATTTT
v_gene: TRBV11-3; abundance: -; d_gene: TRBD2; j_gene: TRBJ2-1; CDR3aa: CASSLVGGRVGNEQFF; CDR3nt: TGTGCCAGCAGCTTAGTGGGCGGGAGGGTAGGGAATGAGCAGTTCTTC
v_gene: TRBV15; abundance: -; d_gene: -; j_gene: TRBJ2-1; CDR3aa: CATSKAASSYNEQFF; CDR3nt: TGTGCCACCAGCAAGGCGGCGAGCTCCTACAATGAGCAGTTCTTC
v_gene: TRBV27; abundance: -; d_gene: -; j_gene: TRBJ2-7; CDR3aa: CATKGGEQYF; CDR3nt: TGTGCCACCAAAGGGGGCGAGCAGTACTTC
v_gene: TRBV7-9; abundance: -; d_gene: TRBD1; j_gene: TRBJ2-1; CDR3aa: CASRPGTAQKNEQFF; CDR3nt: TGTGCCAGCAGGCCCGGGACAGCCCAAAAAAATGAGCAGTTCTTC
v_gene: TRBV28; abundance: -; d_gene: -; j_gene: TRBJ2-7; CDR3aa: CASSLLGHEVSYEQYF; CDR3nt: TGTGCCAGCAGTTTATTAGGGCACGAGGTTTCCTACGAGCAGTACTTC
v_gene: TRBV30; abundance: -; d_gene: -; j_gene: TRBJ2-2; CDR3aa: CAWRQGNTGELFF; CDR3nt: TGTGCCTGGAGACAGGGAAACACCGGGGAGCTGTTTTTT
v_gene: TRBV4-3; abundance: once; d_gene: -; j_gene: TRBJ1-2; CDR3aa: CASSQETESYGYTF; CDR3nt: TGCGCCAGCAGCCAAGAGACAGAGTCCTATGGCTACACCTTC
v_gene: TRBV15; abundance: -; d_gene: TRBD2; j_gene: TRBJ2-7; CDR3aa: CATSRELASGYEQYF; CDR3nt: TGTGCCACCAGCAGAGAGTTGGCTAGCGGCTACGAGCAGTACTTC
v_gene: TRBV5-6; abundance: -; d_gene: -; j_gene: TRBJ1-1; CDR3aa: CASSKGQGSIPNTEAFF; CDR3nt: TGTGCCAGCAGCAAGGGGCAGGGTAGTATACCTAACACTGAAGCTTTCTTT
v_gene: TRBV6-5; abundance: -; d_gene: TRBD2; j_gene: TRBJ2-1; CDR3aa: CASSYVPRGDNEQFF; CDR3nt: TGTGCCAGCAGTTATGTCCCGCGGGGGGACAATGAGCAGTTCTTC
v_gene: TRBV6-6; abundance: -; d_gene: -; j_gene: TRBJ2-2; CDR3aa: CASSYSRTPGELFF; CDR3nt: TGTGCCAGCAGTTACTCGCGGACACCCGGGGAGCTGTTTTTT
v_gene: TRBV7-6; abundance: -; d_gene: TRBD2; j_gene: TRBJ2-3; CDR3aa: CASSFSAGGTDTQYF; CDR3nt: TGTGCCAGCAGCTTCTCGGCGGGGGGCACAGATACGCAGTATTTT
v_gene: TRBV27; abundance: -; d_gene: -; j_gene: TRBJ1-2; CDR3aa: CASSLSGGHNYGYTF; CDR3nt: TGTGCCAGCAGCTTATCGGGGGGGCATAACTATGGCTACACCTTC
v_gene: TRBV9; abundance: -; d_gene: TRBD2; j_gene: TRBJ2-1; CDR3aa: CATSLAGDLYNEQFF; CDR3nt: TGTGCCACCTCACTAGCGGGAGACCTCTACAATGAGCAGTTCTTC
v_gene: TRBV15; abundance: -; d_gene: -; j_gene: TRBJ2-1; CDR3aa: CATSRTTGGSYNEQFF; CDR3nt: TGTGCCACCAGTAGGACGACGGGCGGCTCCTACAATGAGCAGTTCTTC
v_gene: TRBV19; abundance: -; d_gene: -; j_gene: TRBJ1-2; CDR3aa: CASSIEAWAQANYGYTF; CDR3nt: TGTGCCAGTAGTATAGAGGCGTGGGCCCAAGCTAACTATGGCTACACCTTC
v_gene: TRBV28; abundance: -; d_gene: -; j_gene: TRBJ1-1; CDR3aa: CASSYRVTEAFF; CDR3nt: TGTGCCAGCAGTTACAGGGTTACTGAAGCTTTCTTT
v_gene: TRBV5-1; abundance: -; d_gene: TRBD2; j_gene: TRBJ2-7; CDR3aa: CASSLIAGAYEQYF; CDR3nt: TGCGCCAGCAGCTTAATAGCGGGAGCCTACGAGCAGTACTTC
v_gene: TRBV18; abundance: -; d_gene: TRBD1; j_gene: TRBJ1-1; CDR3aa: CASRIPGQGQEAFF; CDR3nt: TGTGCCAGCAGAATACCGGGACAGGGCCAAGAAGCTTTCTTT
v_gene: TRBV5-1; abundance: -; d_gene: -; j_gene: TRBJ1-6; CDR3aa: CASSPSYNSPLHF; CDR3nt: TGCGCCAGCAGCCCCTCCTATAATTCACCCCTCCACTTT
v_gene: TRBV29-1; abundance: -; d_gene: -; j_gene: TRBJ2-3; CDR3aa: CSVVLTLTSTDTQYF; CDR3nt: TGCAGCGTTGTACTGACACTTACTAGCACAGATACGCAGTATTTT
v_gene: TRBV5-1; abundance: -; d_gene: -; j_gene: TRBJ1-4; CDR3aa: CASTEQGGADEKLFF; CDR3nt: TGCGCCAGCACTGAACAGGGCGGAGCGGATGAAAAACTGTTTTTT
v_gene: TRBV14; abundance: -; d_gene: -; j_gene: TRBJ1-4; CDR3aa: CASSPRSGSEKLFF; CDR3nt: TGTGCCAGCAGCCCAAGGTCAGGGTCTGAAAAACTGTTTTTT
v_gene: TRBV4-2; abundance: -; d_gene: -; j_gene: TRBJ2-7; CDR3aa: CASSHTASREQYF; CDR3nt: TGTGCCAGCAGCCATACAGCCTCTAGAGAGCAGTACTTC